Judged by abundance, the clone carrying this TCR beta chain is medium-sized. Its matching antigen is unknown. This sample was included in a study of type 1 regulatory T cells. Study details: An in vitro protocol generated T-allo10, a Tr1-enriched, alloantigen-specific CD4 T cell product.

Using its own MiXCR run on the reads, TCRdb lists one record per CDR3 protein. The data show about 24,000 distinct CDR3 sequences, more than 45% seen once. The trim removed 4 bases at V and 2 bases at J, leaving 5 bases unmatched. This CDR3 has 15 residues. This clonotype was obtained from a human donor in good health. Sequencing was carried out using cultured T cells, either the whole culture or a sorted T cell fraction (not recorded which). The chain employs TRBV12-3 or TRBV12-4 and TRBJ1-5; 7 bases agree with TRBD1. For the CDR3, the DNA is TGTGCCAGCAGTTCCAGGGGGAAAGGCAATCAGCCCCAGCATTTT. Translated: CASSSRGKGNQPQHF.